This T cell receptor beta chain was recovered during a study of CD8+ T cells in alopecia areata. This clone occurred once. Germline values: CDR1 SGHNT, CDR2 YYREEE (reference sequence). With 4 bases clipped from V and 3 bases from J, the junction kept 8 bases outside the gene matches. CDR3 size: 15 residues. Sequencing used cDNA as its template, made by extracting RNA and reverse transcribing it. Method: immunoSEQ multiplex PCR; TCRdb's copy keeps in-frame clones and lacks some. The sample shows some 240,000 clones, 50% to 65% of them seen only once. The chain uses TRBV5-4 and TRBJ2-7, with TRBD2 matching over 9 bases. Material: CD4+ T cells sorted from blood, obtained at week 0. This clonotype was sampled from a human donor with alopecia areata. DNA of the CDR3: TGTGCCAGCAGCATAAGCGGGGGGAAGGGCTACGAGCAGTACTTC. This encodes CASSISGGKGYEQYF.